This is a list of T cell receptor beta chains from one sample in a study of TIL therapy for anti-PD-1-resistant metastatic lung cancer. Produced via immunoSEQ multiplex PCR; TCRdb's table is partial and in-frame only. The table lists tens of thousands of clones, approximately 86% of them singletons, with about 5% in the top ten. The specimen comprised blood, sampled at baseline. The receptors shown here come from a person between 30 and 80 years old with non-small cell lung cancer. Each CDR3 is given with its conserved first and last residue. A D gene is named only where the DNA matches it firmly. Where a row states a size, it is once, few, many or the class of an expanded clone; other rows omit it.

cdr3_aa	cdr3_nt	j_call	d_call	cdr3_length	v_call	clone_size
CASSQGLAGVLGWADTQYF	TGTGCCAGCAGCCAAGGACTAGCGGGAGTGTTGGGGTGGGCAGATACGCAGTATTTT	TRBJ2-3	TRBD2	19	TRBV3-1/TRBV3-2	.
CASSFNGGRVLEQFF	TGTGCCAGCAGCTTCAACGGGGGGCGGGTATTGGAGCAGTTCTTC	TRBJ2-1	.	15	TRBV11-2	.
CASGIQGVGTGELFF	TGTGCCAGCGGGATACAGGGAGTTGGCACCGGGGAGCTGTTTTTT	TRBJ2-2	.	15	TRBV11-3	.
CASSIQGSSYEQYF	TGTGCCAGCAGTATACAGGGCAGCTCCTACGAGCAGTACTTC	TRBJ2-7	.	14	TRBV6-5	.
CASRDRGSQPQHF	TGTGCCAGCAGAGACAGGGGAAGTCAGCCCCAGCATTTT	TRBJ1-5	TRBD1	13	TRBV12-3/TRBV12-4	few
CAIRGDRGSVGGELFF	TGTGCCATCAGAGGGGACAGGGGATCGGTAGGCGGGGAGCTGTTTTTT	TRBJ2-2	TRBD1	16	TRBV10-3	.
CASNTGWQTQYF	TGTGCCAGCAATACAGGGTGGCAGACCCAGTACTTC	TRBJ2-5	.	12	TRBV6-6	.
CASPLSSYNEQFF	TGTGCCAGCCCGCTAAGCTCCTACAATGAGCAGTTCTTC	TRBJ2-1	.	13	TRBV28	once
CASSNRAWDTEAFF	TGTGCCAGCAGTAACAGGGCCTGGGACACTGAAGCTTTCTTT	TRBJ1-1	.	14	TRBV6-6	.
CSVLATGANVLTF	TGCAGCGTTTTGGCCACTGGGGCCAACGTCCTGACTTTC	TRBJ2-6	.	13	TRBV29-1	.
CASSLGQTSEETQYF	TGTGCCAGCAGCCTGGGACAAACGTCAGAAGAGACCCAGTACTTC	TRBJ2-5	.	15	TRBV6-5	once
CASKGPPGLTYEQYF	TGTGCCAGCAAAGGGCCCCCGGGACTCACCTACGAGCAGTACTTC	TRBJ2-7	.	15	TRBV6-5	.
CASTTDISSTDTQYF	TGTGCCAGCACCACGGACATCTCTAGCACAGATACGCAGTATTTT	TRBJ2-3	.	15	TRBV7-9	.
CASSPLGTQEETQYF	TGTGCCAGCAGTCCCCTCGGGACACAAGAAGAGACCCAGTACTTC	TRBJ2-5	.	15	TRBV28	.
CASSLVATNTEAFF	TGCGCCAGCAGCTTGGTAGCTACGAACACTGAAGCTTTCTTT	TRBJ1-1	.	14	TRBV5-1	.
CASSFAEYNEQFF	TGTGCCAGCAGCTTCGCTGAATACAATGAGCAGTTCTTC	TRBJ2-1	.	13	TRBV7-9	.
CASSEGGVPYNEQFF	TGTGCCAGCAGTGAGGGAGGGGTGCCCTACAATGAGCAGTTCTTC	TRBJ2-1	TRBD2	15	TRBV2	.
CASSGAGRYGYTF	TGTGCCAGTAGTGGGGCAGGGCGCTATGGCTACACCTTC	TRBJ1-2	.	13	TRBV19	.
CASSLIGSLNADTQYF	TGTGCCAGCAGTTTGATCGGGAGCTTGAACGCGGATACGCAGTATTTT	TRBJ2-3	.	16	TRBV28	.
CASSDGPSSGANVLTF	TGTGCCAGCAGTGACGGACCTAGCTCTGGGGCCAACGTCCTGACTTTC	TRBJ2-6	.	16	TRBV6-4	.
CASAHRGQDYEQYF	TGTGCCAGCGCACACAGGGGCCAGGACTACGAGCAGTACTTC	TRBJ2-7	TRBD1	14	TRBV2	few